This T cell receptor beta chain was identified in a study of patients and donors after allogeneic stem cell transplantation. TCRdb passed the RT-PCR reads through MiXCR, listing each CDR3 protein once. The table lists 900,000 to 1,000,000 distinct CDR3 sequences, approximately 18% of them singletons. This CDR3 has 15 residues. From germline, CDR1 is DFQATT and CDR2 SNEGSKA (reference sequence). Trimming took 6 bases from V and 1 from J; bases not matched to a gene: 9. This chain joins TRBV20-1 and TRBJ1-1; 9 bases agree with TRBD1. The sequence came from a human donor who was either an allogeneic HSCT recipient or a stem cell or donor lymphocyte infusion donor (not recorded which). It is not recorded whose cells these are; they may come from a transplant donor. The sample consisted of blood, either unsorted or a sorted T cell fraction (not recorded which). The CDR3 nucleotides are TGCAGTGCAACCGGGACAGGGAGGCCGAACACTGAAGCTTTCTTT. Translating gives CSATGTGRPNTEAFF.